This T cell receptor beta chain was recovered during a study of blood T cell repertoires in COVID-19. Study background: The United States, Italy and Spain provided the acute and convalescent COVID-19 samples. The analysed material was cDNA or gDNA that came from T cells, B-cell-depleted T cells, or PBMCs.

As processed by the authors: Reference gene primer amplification gave nucleated cell count estimates. Generated by immunoSEQ multiplex PCR, the TCRdb table keeps only in-frame clones and is missing some. From that table come the V and J calls and clone size; the DNA was used to work out D and trimming. The sample contains around 170,000 clones, around four fifths of which appear only once. CDR3 length: 12 residues. V dropped 6 bases and J dropped 1 base, with 6 bases sitting between them. Germline V gene lookup returns CDR1 ENHRY and CDR2 SYGVKD. The sequenced sample was peripheral blood. The receptor's source is a man in his 70s with active or convalescent COVID-19. J is TRBJ1-2 and V is TRBV10-3; D ambiguous. CDR3 DNA: TGTGCCATCAGAGACAATAACTATGGCTACACCTTC. This gives the protein CAIRDNNYGYTF.